These 19 T cell receptor beta chains were sequenced from one sample in a study of PD-1 blockade in classical Hodgkin lymphoma. Sequencing used immunoSEQ multiplex PCR; TCRdb keeps in-frame clones, though not all of them. The table lists 25,000 to 35,000 clones, over 60% of them singletons, with around 4% in the top ten. Time point noted: cycle 4 day 1 (C4D1), after less than 7 weeks of nivolumab. Every single patient, without exception, relapsed after autologous stem cell transplantation, and brentuximab vedotin exposure varied. This specimen consisted of peripheral blood mononuclear cells (PBMCs), obtained before the fourth cycle of nivolumab. The source is a human donor with classical Hodgkin lymphoma.

The chain carries TRBV28 and TRBJ1-2; 8 nucleotides match TRBD1. The CDR3 spans 14 residues. Germline V gene sequence: CDR1 MDHEN, CDR2 SYDVKM. V trimming: 4 bases; J trimming: 8 bases; junction bases outside the gene matches: 9. The CDR3 nucleotides read TGTGCCAGCAGTTCGTGGGACAGGCCTCTAGGCTACACCTTC. Protein: CASSSWDRPLGYTF.

This clone was detected once. V gene TRBV27 combines with J gene TRBJ2-7; tentatively, D is TRBD2 (6 bases). CDR1 MNHEY and CDR2 SMNVEV come from the germline V gene (reference sequence). V was cut by 6 bases and J by 0 bases, with 15 bases left in between. The CDR3 length is 15 residues. The CDR3 DNA follows: TGTGCCAGCAGACCGGGCGGGGAACGCTCCTACGAGCAGTACTTC. Translating gives CASRPGGERSYEQYF.

The J gene is TRBJ2-7, the V gene TRBV10-3; the match to TRBD1 covers 8 bases. Germline V CDR1 and CDR2: ENHRY, SYGVKD. With V trimmed by 3 bases and J by 1 base, 5 bases remained unmatched. This CDR3 comprises 15 residues. The CDR3 region has the DNA TGTGCCATCAGTGATGGGACAGGACATTCCTACGAGCAGTACTTC. Encoded protein: CAISDGTGHSYEQYF.

V gene TRBV19 combines with J gene TRBJ1-5, with 7 bases aligning to TRBD1. The CDR3 contains 15 residues. V shed 5 bases, J shed 0 bases, and the junction held 4 bases outside the gene matches. CDR1 is LNHDA, CDR2 SQIVND, per germline (reference sequence). This CDR3 is CASSPTGTSNQPQHF. The CDR3 DNA follows: TGTGCCAGTAGTCCGACAGGGACTAGCAATCAGCCCCAGCATTTT. Combining the CDR3 with reference TRBV19 and TRBJ1-5 gives the whole variable domain DGGITQSPKYLFRKEGQNVTLSCEQNLNHDAMYWYRQDPGQGLRLIYYSQIVNDFQKGDIAEGYSVSREKKESFPLTVTSAQKNPTAFYLCASSPTGTSNQPQHFGDGTRLSIL.

The V gene is TRBV29-1, the J gene TRBJ1-1; D gene uncertain. Germline-derived CDR1 and CDR2 are SQVTM and ANQGSEA. The length of the CDR3 is 10 residues. The germline V and J ends were trimmed by 5 bases and 5 bases, with 6 bases remaining between them. The CDR3 nucleotides are TGCAGCGTTCGAGGGACTGAAGCTTTCTTT. This encodes CSVRGTEAFF.

V gene TRBV6-1 combines with J gene TRBJ1-1; TRBD1 might be the D (5 bases). The CDR3 totals 13 residues. Trimming removed 4 bases from V and 2 bases from J, with 8 bases in between. The germline V gene has CDR1 MNHNS and CDR2 SASEGT. The CDR3 sequence is CASSGQLNTEAFF. CDR3 sequence (DNA): TGTGCCAGCAGTGGACAGCTTAACACTGAAGCTTTCTTT.

This clone was seen a few times. The V gene is TRBV11-1, the J gene TRBJ2-3, with TRBD2 as a possible D gene (5 bases). The CDR3 covers 15 residues. Trimming shortened V by 5 bases and J by 6 bases, and 18 bases separated the two germline ends. In germline, CDR1 is SGHAT, CDR2 FQDESV (reference sequence). This CDR3 is CASSLSGNGMDTQYF. In DNA form, the CDR3 reads TGTGCCAGCAGCCTCTCGGGGAATGGGATGGATACGCAGTATTTT.

The J gene is TRBJ2-7, the V gene TRBV2; 7 nucleotides match TRBD1. V lost 5 bases and J lost 3; bases outside the gene matches: 4. The CDR3 spans 13 residues. From germline, CDR1 is SNHLY and CDR2 FYNNEI. CDR3 sequence (DNA): TGTGCCAGCAGTTACGGGACAGACTACGAGCAGTACTTC. Translation: CASSYGTDYEQYF.

V gene TRBV29-1 combines with J gene TRBJ2-5, with TRBD1 matching 8 bases. Germline trimming cut 7 bases from V and 5 bases from J; bases unmatched to any gene: 6. Germline V gene sequence: CDR1 SQVTM, CDR2 ANQGSEA. CDR3 length equals 12 residues. CDR3 in amino acids: CSARTGYETQYF. CDR3 coding DNA: TGCAGCGCTCGGACAGGGTACGAGACCCAGTACTTC.

The chain joins TRBV6-5 to TRBJ2-7; the D is unclear. Germline V gives CDR1 MNHEY, CDR2 SVGAGI. The length of the CDR3 is 13 residues. Trimming removed 5 bases at V and 3 bases at J, with 11 bases between. CDR3 protein: CASSVGFGYEQYF. The CDR3 DNA follows: TGTGCCAGCAGTGTGGGTTTCGGCTACGAGCAGTACTTC.

The chain recombines TRBV2 with TRBJ2-7; a weak D match, TRBD2 (5 bases). This CDR3 comprises 13 residues. V was clipped by 0 bases and J by 5 bases, with 8 bases between them. Germline V CDR1 and CDR2: SNHLY, FYNNEI. The CDR3, as DNA: TGTGCCAGCAGTGAAGCAGGGAGAGACGAGCAGTACTTC. Protein sequence: CASSEAGRDEQYF.

V usage is TRBV29-1 and J usage is TRBJ2-5; D is possibly TRBD2 (7 bases). The length of the CDR3 is 15 residues. V dropped 6 bases and J dropped 5 bases, with 22 bases sitting between them. Germline CDR1 reads SQVTM; CDR2 reads ANQGSEA. The CDR3 is CSVESGGGWGETQYF. The CDR3 bases are TGCAGCGTGGAATCGGGCGGGGGCTGGGGGGAGACCCAGTACTTC.

This chain links TRBV2 with TRBJ2-1; D might be TRBD1 or TRBD2, each matching 6 bases. Per germline, CDR1 SNHLY and CDR2 FYNNEI. Trimming removed 6 bases from V and 8 bases from J, with 20 bases in between. CDR3 length: 15 residues. CDR3 bases: TGTGCCAGCAGCACGGACCGGGGGCCTAGCCATGAGCAGTTCTTC. Protein: CASSTDRGPSHEQFF. Combining the CDR3 with reference TRBV2 and TRBJ2-1 gives the whole variable domain EPEVTQTPSHQVTQMGQEVILRCVPISNHLYFYWYRQILGQKVEFLVSFYNNEISEKSEIFDDQFSVERPDGSNFTLKIRSTKLEDSAMYFCASSTDRGPSHEQFFGPGTRLTVL.

The rearrangement joins TRBV25-1 to TRBJ2-3; 8 bases are shared with TRBD2. Germline V lookup: CDR1 MGHDK, CDR2 SYGVNS. V lost 0 bases, J lost 5 bases, and 7 bases stayed unmatched. This CDR3 has 16 residues. CDR3 DNA: TGTGCCAGCAGTGAATATAAGCGGGGGTCGGGAGATACGCAGTATTTT. Residues: CASSEYKRGSGDTQYF.

V gene TRBV27 combines with J gene TRBJ2-1; D possibly uses TRBD1 or TRBD2 (6 bases each). With 3 bases removed from V and 8 bases from J, the gap between germline ends came to 11 bases. The CDR3 runs to 13 residues. From germline, CDR1 is MNHEY and CDR2 SMNVEV (reference sequence). The CDR3 region is CASSFVGGDEQFF. Written as DNA, the CDR3 is TGTGCCAGCAGTTTTGTGGGGGGCGATGAGCAGTTCTTC.

V gene TRBV19 combines with J gene TRBJ1-3, with a weak D call TRBD1 (5 bases). The CDR3 spans 16 residues. Germline CDR1 LNHDA, CDR2 SQIVND (reference sequence). V lost 7 bases and J lost 0, with 16 bases in between. The CDR3 here is CASTMEGLTSGNTIYF. In DNA, the CDR3 is TGTGCCAGTACTATGGAGGGGCTCACCTCTGGAAACACCATATATTTT.

The sample holds one count of this clone. V usage is TRBV28 and J usage is TRBJ2-2, with 8 bases that match TRBD2. The CDR3 runs 16 residues. Per germline, CDR1 MDHEN and CDR2 SYDVKM. The J segment lost 4 bases and the V segment lost 1 base, leaving 5 bases of the junction unmatched. CDR3 bases: TGTGCCAGCAGTTTATATCGGGGGGGAGGCACCGGGGAGCTGTTTTTT. Translation: CASSLYRGGGTGELFF.

The rearrangement joins TRBV5-4 to TRBJ2-5; 12 nucleotides line up with TRBD2. Germline assignment: CDR1 SGHNT and CDR2 YYREEE (reference sequence). The J segment lost 1 base and the V segment lost 3 bases, leaving 4 bases of the junction unmatched. The CDR3 extends over 16 amino acids. This CDR3 reads CASSWTSGVSQETQYF. DNA of the CDR3: TGTGCCAGCAGCTGGACTAGCGGGGTCTCCCAAGAGACCCAGTACTTC.

V is TRBV5-1 and J is TRBJ1-6, with D tentatively TRBD1 (5 bases). Trimming pared 1 base from V and 7 bases from J, leaving 15 bases between. This CDR3 has 16 amino acids. The germline V gene encodes CDR1 SGHRS and CDR2 YFSETQ. The CDR3 region has the DNA TGCGCCAGCAGCTTGACCGGGCAGGAGGGGAATTCACCCCTCCACTTT. This codes for CASSLTGQEGNSPLHF. The entire variable domain, with the rest obtained from reference TRBV5-1 and TRBJ1-6, is as follows: KAGVTQTPRYLIKTRGQQVTLSCSPISGHRSVSWYQQTPGQGLQFLFEYFSETQRNKGNFPGRFSGRQFSNSRSEMNVSTLELGDSALYLCASSLTGQEGNSPLHFGNGTRLTVT.